A single sample gave rise to the 12 T cell receptor beta chains below, sequenced in a study of blood T cell repertoires in COVID-19. Generated by immunoSEQ multiplex PCR, the TCRdb table keeps only in-frame clones and is missing some. The sample holds about 46,000 clones, approximately 85% seen once. The sample taken for sequencing was peripheral blood. Receptors originate from a human donor in a cohort sampled during active COVID-19. The donor label of this sample is uncertain.

This clone has just a few counts. The V gene is TRBV24-1, the J gene TRBJ2-1; the D gene is possibly TRBD2 (5 bases). CDR1 and CDR2 from the germline V gene are KGHDR and SFDVKD. The germline V and J ends were trimmed by 3 bases and 0 bases, with 14 bases remaining between them. The CDR3 sequence is 17 residues long. In DNA, the CDR3 is TGTGCCACCAGTGATGGTTCGGGGAAGGCCTCCTACAATGAGCAGTTCTTC. Amino acids: CATSDGSGKASYNEQFF.

The chain links TRBV6-6 to TRBJ2-7; no definite D call. This CDR3 has 14 residues. The germline V gene encodes CDR1 MNHNY and CDR2 SVGAGI (reference sequence). V was cut by 2 bases and J by 2 bases, with 10 bases left in between. The CDR3 DNA reads TGTGCCAGCAGTTACCGGTCAGGAACCTACGAGCAGTACTTC. Its translation is CASSYRSGTYEQYF.

J is TRBJ2-3 and V is TRBV11-2, with 9 bases aligning to TRBD2. CDR1 is SGHAT and CDR2 is FQNNGV in the germline V gene. J gave up 10 bases and V 5 bases, and 4 bases lay outside the gene matches. The CDR3 is 12 amino acids. CDR3 nucleotide sequence: TGTGCCAGCAGCCTACAGCGGGGGGCGCAGTATTTT. This codes for CASSLQRGAQYF.

V is TRBV4-2 and J is TRBJ2-2; D gene uncertain. Looked up from germline, CDR1 is LGHNA and CDR2 is YNFKEQ. The CDR3 spans 16 residues. With 0 bases removed from V and 0 bases from J, the gap between germline ends came to 8 bases. The CDR3 nucleotides are TGTGCCAGCAGCCAAGATTTGGTAGCGAACACCGGGGAGCTGTTTTTT. Amino acid sequence: CASSQDLVANTGELFF.

This clone is a singleton in its sample. The chain employs TRBV7-2 and TRBJ2-5, with TRBD1 matching 9 bases. The CDR3 contains 16 residues. Trimming at V came to 5 bases and at J to 5 bases, leaving 12 bases not matched to a gene. Germline lookup yields CDR1 SGHTA and CDR2 FQGNSA. This chain's CDR3 is CASSLGLGTGMETQYF. The CDR3 DNA sequence: TGTGCCAGCAGCCTAGGATTGGGGACAGGGATGGAGACCCAGTACTTC. Variable domain in full (rest from reference TRBV7-2 and TRBJ2-5): GAGVSQSPSNKVTEKGKDVELRCDPISGHTALYWYRQSLGQGLEFLIYFQGNSAPDKSGLPSDRFSAERTGGSVSTLTIQRTQQEDSAVYLCASSLGLGTGMETQYFGPGTRLLVL.

This chain links TRBV27 with TRBJ1-5, with TRBD1 matching 9 bases. CDR3 length equals 15 residues. Germline CDR1 MNHEY, CDR2 SMNVEV (reference sequence). Trimming cost V 10 bases and J 5 bases; bases outside gene matches: 12. This chain's CDR3 is CATRNRGLRDQPQHF. The CDR3 DNA sequence: TGTGCCACCAGAAACAGGGGGCTTAGGGATCAGCCCCAGCATTTT.

The chain combines TRBV19 with TRBJ2-4, with 10 nucleotides matching TRBD1. CDR1 is LNHDA, CDR2 SQIVND, per germline (reference sequence). J lost 15 bases, V lost 5 bases, and 7 bases had no gene match. The CDR3 covers 12 residues. The CDR3, as DNA: TGTGCCAGTAGTCCGGGACAGGGGTTCGGGTACTTC. This sequence encodes CASSPGQGFGYF.

V is TRBV11-2 and J is TRBJ2-1, with 9 bases lining up with TRBD1. This CDR3 is 16 amino acids long. After removal of 6 bases from V and 0 bases from J, the junction contained 6 bases not matched to a gene. Germline CDR1 SGHAT, CDR2 FQNNGV. CDR3 nucleotide sequence: TGTGCCAGCAGGGGGGGGACAGGGAGCTCCTACAATGAGCAGTTCTTC. Amino acids: CASRGGTGSSYNEQFF.

The V and J genes are TRBV2 and TRBJ1-1, with D possibly matching TRBD1 (5 bases). This CDR3 has 14 residues. V gave up 3 bases and J gave up 3 bases, with 11 bases separating them. The V gene's germline CDR1 is SNHLY and CDR2 FYNNEI. The CDR3 region is CASSDRGGDTEAFF. CDR3 nucleotide sequence: TGTGCCAGCAGTGATAGGGGAGGGGACACTGAAGCTTTCTTT.

The chain carries TRBV6-5 and TRBJ2-7; possible D gene TRBD2, 6 bases. The CDR3 is 15 amino acids. With 6 bases removed from V and 1 base from J, the gap between germline ends came to 16 bases. Germline assignment: CDR1 MNHEY and CDR2 SVGAGI. The CDR3 DNA is TGTGCCAGCAGGGCCCCTAGCGCATCATCCTACGAGCAGTACTTC. It yields the protein CASRAPSASSYEQYF.

This chain links TRBV18 with TRBJ1-1; TRBD1 aligns across 7 bases. CDR1 KGHSH and CDR2 LQKENI come from the germline V gene. This CDR3 comprises 15 residues. The V segment lost 4 bases and the J segment 3 bases; nucleotides outside the gene matches: 8. The CDR3 protein is CASSLLGQSDTEAFF. In DNA form, the CDR3 reads TGTGCCAGCTCACTCCTGGGACAGAGCGACACTGAAGCTTTCTTT.

As DNA, the CDR3 is TGTGCCAGCAGCCAAGTGTTAGCGGGGAGGTTCGGGGAAAATACGCAGTATTTT. Translated, it gives CASSQVLAGRFGENTQYF. The rearrangement links TRBV4-2 to TRBJ2-3, with 8 bases lining up with TRBD2. The V gene's germline CDR1 is LGHNA and CDR2 YNFKEQ. The V gene end was trimmed by 1 base and the J gene end by 7 bases; junction bases not matched to a gene: 16. The CDR3 is 18 amino acids.